The TCR beta chain under discussion was sequenced for a study of blood T cell repertoires in COVID-19. Generated by immunoSEQ multiplex PCR, the TCRdb table keeps only in-frame clones and is missing some. The sample shows about 95,000 clones, roughly four fifths of them seen only once. The length of the CDR3 is 10 residues. With 7 bases removed from V and 4 bases from J, the gap between germline ends came to 7 bases. Germline V gives CDR1 DFQATT, CDR2 SNEGSKA (reference sequence). The chain combines TRBV20-1 with TRBJ1-2, with D unclear. The sample was peripheral blood. This sequence was found in an elderly man with COVID-19, enrolled during active disease. As DNA, the CDR3 is TGCAGTGTAGGCGGCTATGGCTACACCTTC. Residues: CSVGGYGYTF.